The T cell receptor (beta chain) described here comes from a study of regulatory T cells in long-lasting Graves disease. Relying on iRepertoire HTBI primers and Arm-PCR of CDR3 regions, the team built TCR beta libraries. Per the original methods: Samples collectively showed 62 TRBV and more than 11 TRBJ segments. TCRdb reprocessed the multiplex PCR reads with MiXCR, giving one entry per CDR3 protein. TCRdb's processing, not the study's, gives the V and J calls here. The sample has 250,000 to 400,000 distinct CDR3 sequences; roughly 18% are singletons. The CDR3 is 15 residues long. The V gene's germline CDR1 is SNHLY and CDR2 FYNNEI. The J segment lost 8 bases and the V segment lost 2 bases, leaving 6 bases of the junction unmatched. This clonotype occurred a few times. Time point here: newly diagnosed GD, antithyroid drugs for less than 3 months. The authors made the TCR library using RNA they extracted from PBMCs.

The chain has TRBV2 and TRBJ2-1, with 10 bases matching TRBD2. Sample: peripheral blood mononuclear cells (PBMCs), taken at new diagnosis, from a patient treated with antithyroid drugs. The sequence derives from a female donor with Graves disease. Here the CDR3 DNA reads TGTGCCAGCAGTGAACTAGCGGGAGTGGGAGATGAGCAGTTCTTC. This encodes CASSELAGVGDEQFF.